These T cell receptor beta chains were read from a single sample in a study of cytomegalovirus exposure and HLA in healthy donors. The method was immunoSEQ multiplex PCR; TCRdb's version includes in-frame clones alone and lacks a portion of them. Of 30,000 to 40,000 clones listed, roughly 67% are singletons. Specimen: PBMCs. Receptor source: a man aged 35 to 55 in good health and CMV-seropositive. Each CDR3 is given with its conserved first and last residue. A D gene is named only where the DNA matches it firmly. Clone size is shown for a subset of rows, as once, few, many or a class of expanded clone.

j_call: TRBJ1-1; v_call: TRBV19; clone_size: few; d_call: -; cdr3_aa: CASTLRRGTEAFF; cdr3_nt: TGTGCCAGTACCCTCCGAAGGGGCACTGAAGCTTTCTTT
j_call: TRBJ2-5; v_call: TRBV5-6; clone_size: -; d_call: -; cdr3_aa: CASSLFGQRQETQYF; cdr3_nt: TGTGCCAGCAGCTTGTTCGGACAACGACAAGAGACCCAGTACTTC
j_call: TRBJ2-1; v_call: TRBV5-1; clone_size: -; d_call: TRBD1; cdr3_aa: CASSSATGTYNEQFF; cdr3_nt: TGCGCCAGCAGCTCCGCGACAGGGACCTACAATGAGCAGTTCTTC
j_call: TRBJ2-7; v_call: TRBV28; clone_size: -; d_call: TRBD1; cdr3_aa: CASNSFSGTAAYEQYF; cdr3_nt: TGTGCCAGCAATTCCTTCTCCGGGACAGCGGCCTACGAGCAGTACTTC
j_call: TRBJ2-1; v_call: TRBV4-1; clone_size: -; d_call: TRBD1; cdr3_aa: CASRGTGGFYNEQFF; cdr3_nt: TGCGCCAGCAGGGGGACAGGGGGCTTCTACAATGAGCAGTTCTTC
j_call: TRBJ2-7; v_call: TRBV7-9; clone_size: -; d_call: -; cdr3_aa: CASSNLNEQYF; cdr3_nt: TGTGCCAGCAGCAACCTTAACGAGCAGTACTTC
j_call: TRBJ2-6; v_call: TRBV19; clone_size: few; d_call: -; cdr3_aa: CASSISADSTSGANVLTF; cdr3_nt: TGTGCCAGTAGTATCTCGGCGGATTCGACCTCTGGGGCCAACGTCCTGACTTTC
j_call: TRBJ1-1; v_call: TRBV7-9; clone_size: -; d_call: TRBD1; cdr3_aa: CASSPGQTNTEAFF; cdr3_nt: TGTGCCAGCAGCCCGGGACAGACGAACACTGAAGCTTTCTTT
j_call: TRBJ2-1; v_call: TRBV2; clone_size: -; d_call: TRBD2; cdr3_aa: CASSEAGTSGKQFF; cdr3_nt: TGTGCCAGCAGTGAAGCAGGGACTAGCGGTAAGCAGTTCTTC
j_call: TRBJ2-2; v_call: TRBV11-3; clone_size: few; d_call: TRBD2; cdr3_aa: CASSLRGLEVGTGELFF; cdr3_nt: TGTGCCAGCAGCTTACGGGGACTAGAGGTCGGAACCGGGGAGCTGTTTTTT
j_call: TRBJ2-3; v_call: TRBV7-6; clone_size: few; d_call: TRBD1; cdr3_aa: CASSSRSPGGSTDTQYF; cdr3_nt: TGTGCCAGCAGCTCGCGGTCCCCAGGGGGAAGCACAGATACGCAGTATTTT
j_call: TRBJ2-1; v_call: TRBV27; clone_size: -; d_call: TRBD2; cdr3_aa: CASSLLAGALYNEQFF; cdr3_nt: TGTGCCAGCAGCTTACTAGCGGGGGCCCTCTACAATGAGCAGTTCTTC
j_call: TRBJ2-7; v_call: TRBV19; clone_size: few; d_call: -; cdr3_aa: CASSMERFSYEQYF; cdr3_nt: TGTGCCAGTAGTATGGAGAGGTTCTCCTACGAGCAGTACTTC
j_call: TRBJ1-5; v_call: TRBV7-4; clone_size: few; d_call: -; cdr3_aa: CASRLDRFWDYYYSNQPQHF; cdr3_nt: TGTGCCAGCAGGTTAGACAGGTTTTGGGATTACTATTATAGCAATCAGCCCCAGCATTTT
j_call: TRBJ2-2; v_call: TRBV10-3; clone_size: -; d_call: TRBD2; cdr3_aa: CAISEFGGGNTGELFF; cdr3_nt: TGTGCCATCAGTGAGTTCGGCGGGGGGAACACCGGGGAGCTGTTTTTT
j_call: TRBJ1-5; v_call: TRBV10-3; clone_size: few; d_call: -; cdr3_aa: CATHPAAGNQPQHF; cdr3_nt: TGTGCCACCCACCCGGCGGCAGGGAATCAGCCCCAGCATTTT
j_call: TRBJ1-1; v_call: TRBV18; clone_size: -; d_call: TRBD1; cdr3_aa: CASGIDRDTEAFF; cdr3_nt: TGTGCCAGCGGAATTGACAGGGACACTGAAGCTTTCTTT
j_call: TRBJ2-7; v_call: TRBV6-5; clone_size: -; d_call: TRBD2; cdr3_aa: CASRKRGSTYEQYF; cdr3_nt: TGTGCCAGCAGAAAGCGGGGGTCGACCTACGAGCAGTACTTC
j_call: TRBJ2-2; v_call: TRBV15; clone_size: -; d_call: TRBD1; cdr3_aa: CATSSQGAYTGELFF; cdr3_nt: TGTGCCACCAGCAGTCAGGGGGCTTACACCGGGGAGCTGTTTTTT
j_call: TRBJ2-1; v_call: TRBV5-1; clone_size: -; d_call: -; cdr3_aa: CASSLPGNEQFF; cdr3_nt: TGCGCCAGCAGCTTGCCGGGGAATGAGCAGTTCTTC
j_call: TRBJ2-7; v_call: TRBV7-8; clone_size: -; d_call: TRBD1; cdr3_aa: CASSLVGDSSYEQYF; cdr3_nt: TGTGCCAGCAGCTTAGTAGGGGACAGCTCCTACGAGCAGTACTTC
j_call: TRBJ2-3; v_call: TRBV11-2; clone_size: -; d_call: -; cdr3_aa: CASSFRVQSDTQYF; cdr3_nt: TGTGCCAGCAGCTTCAGGGTTCAATCAGATACGCAGTATTTT
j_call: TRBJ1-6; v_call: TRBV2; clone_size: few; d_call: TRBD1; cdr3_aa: CASTPGGGRTYNSPLHF; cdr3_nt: TGTGCCAGCACCCCCGGAGGGGGCAGGACCTATAATTCACCCCTCCACTTT
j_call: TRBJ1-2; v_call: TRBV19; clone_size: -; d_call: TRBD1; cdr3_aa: CASSARQGLAQDYTF; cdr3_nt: TGTGCCAGTAGTGCCCGACAGGGTTTAGCCCAGGACTACACCTTC